The rows below give T cell receptor beta chains drawn from one sample of a study of early T cells in non-severe SARS-CoV-2 infection. TCRdb re-called the 5' RACE reads with MiXCR, one entry per CDR3 protein. Of approximately 60,000 distinct CDR3 sequences listed, around 12% are singletons. Sequencing input: whole blood. The receptors derive from an adult who was a healthcare worker with PCR-confirmed SARS-CoV-2 infection or an uninfected control (not recorded which). Each CDR3 is given with its conserved first and last residue. Fields, in order: clone size, V gene, J gene, D gene, CDR3 length, CDR3 protein, CDR3 DNA. The D gene is left open where the match is weak. Clone size, where shown, is once, few, many, or a class for clones that have expanded.

>many|TRBV7-2|TRBJ1-2|NA|14
CASSLEVVAYGYTF
TGTGCCAGCAGCTTAGAAGTAGTGGCCTATGGCTACACCTTC
>many|TRBV5-1|TRBJ2-3|NA|18
CASSLGLAKTSSTDTQYF
TGCGCCAGCAGCTTGGGCCTAGCGAAGACTTCTAGCACAGATACGCAGTATTTT
>many|TRBV11-2|TRBJ2-5|TRBD2|16
CASSSEAGPGGKTQYF
TGTGCCAGCAGCTCCGAGGCCGGACCGGGGGGGAAGACCCAGTACTTC
>many|TRBV9|TRBJ1-1|NA|13
CASSPHGNTEAFF
TGTGCCAGCAGCCCCCACGGGAACACTGAAGCTTTCTTT
>many|TRBV27|TRBJ1-1|NA|15
CASSSPTDRNTEAFF
TGTGCCAGCAGTTCCCCGACGGACAGGAACACTGAAGCTTTCTTT
>many|TRBV7-9|TRBJ2-1|NA|13
CASSLVSYNEQFF
TGTGCCAGCAGCTTAGTTTCCTACAATGAGCAGTTCTTC
>many|TRBV6-1|TRBJ2-7|NA|18
CASSEPRDAGMSAYEQYF
TGTGCCAGCAGTGAGCCCCGGGACGCAGGTATGAGTGCCTACGAGCAATACTTC
>NA|TRBV28|TRBJ2-2|NA|15
CASSRVGPETGELFF
TGTGCCAGCAGCCGGGTGGGGCCCGAGACCGGGGAGCTGTTTTTT
>NA|TRBV9|TRBJ1-5|NA|14
CASSEGGGNQPQHF
TGTGCCAGCAGCGAAGGCGGGGGCAATCAGCCCCAGCATTTT
>many|TRBV20-1|TRBJ2-7|TRBD2|17
CSARDGTSGRSSYEQYF
TGCAGTGCTAGAGACGGGACTAGCGGGAGAAGCTCCTACGAGCAGTACTTC
>many|TRBV11-3|TRBJ1-6|NA|15
CASSSGDTENSPLHF
TGTGCCAGCAGCTCCGGGGACACCGAGAATTCACCCCTCCACTTT
>many|TRBV11-2|TRBJ2-1|NA|15
CASSLWAGSYNEQFF
TGTGCCAGCAGCTTATGGGCCGGTTCCTACAATGAGCAGTTCTTC
>NA|TRBV5-6|TRBJ2-1|NA|16
CASSLGVGQGHHEQFF
TGTGCCAGCAGCTTGGGAGTGGGTCAGGGGCACCATGAGCAGTTCTTC
>few|TRBV20-1|TRBJ2-3|NA|17
CSARDNKFRGSTDTQYF
TGCAGTGCTAGAGATAATAAATTTCGGGGGTCCACAGATACGCAGTATTTT
>many|TRBV20-1|TRBJ2-1|NA|15
CSARDDTASYNEQFF
TGCAGTGCTAGAGACGATACGGCCTCCTACAATGAGCAGTTCTTC
>NA|TRBV6-1|TRBJ2-2|NA|14
CASSEVQGAGELFF
TGTGCCAGCAGTGAAGTACAGGGAGCCGGGGAGCTGTTTTTT
>few|TRBV7-2|TRBJ1-4|TRBD1|16
CASSYGRGGLWEKLFF
TGTGCCAGCAGCTATGGCAGGGGGGGACTATGGGAAAAACTGTTTTTT
>NA|TRBV6-6|TRBJ2-7|NA|15
CASSYPGSSSYEQYF
TGTGCCAGCAGTTATCCTGGATCGAGCTCCTACGAGCAGTACTTC
>once|TRBV6-5|TRBJ2-1|NA|15
CASSPMGVRRSEQFF
TGTGCCAGCAGTCCTATGGGGGTCCGTCGGTCGGAGCAGTTCTTC
>few|TRBV10-3|TRBJ1-5|NA|14
CAIRSGEYTQPQHF
TGTGCCATCCGAAGCGGGGAGTATACTCAGCCCCAGCATTTT
>few|TRBV7-9|TRBJ2-7|NA|14
CASSPQRANYEQYF
TGTGCCAGCAGCCCCCAGCGGGCCAACTACGAGCAGTACTTC
>many|TRBV6-2/TRBV6-3|TRBJ2-7|NA|14
CASSSSKGAHEQYF
TGTGCCAGCAGTTCCTCAAAGGGCGCCCACGAGCAGTACTTC
>NA|TRBV2|TRBJ1-3|NA|14
CASIPRDIGNTIYF
TGTGCCAGCATTCCACGGGATATTGGAAACACCATATATTTT
>NA|TRBV29-1|TRBJ1-1|NA|11
CSVGDGTEAFF
TGCAGCGTCGGGGACGGAACTGAAGCTTTCTTT
>NA|TRBV28|TRBJ1-5|NA|15
CASSTPGTVGRPQHF
TGTGCCAGCAGCACCCCCGGGACGGTGGGAAGGCCCCAGCATTTT
>few|TRBV29-1|TRBJ2-1|NA|11
CSAGQYNEQFF
TGCAGCGCCGGACAGTACAATGAGCAGTTCTTC
>many|TRBV6-1|TRBJ2-3|NA|16
CASSAAPAGGTDTQYF
TGTGCCAGCAGTGCGGCTCCCGCGGGCGGCACAGATACGCAGTATTTT
>NA|TRBV7-9|TRBJ2-1|NA|17
CASSEPGMVNSYNEQFF
TGTGCCAGCAGCGAACCTGGTATGGTCAACTCCTACAATGAGCAGTTCTTC
>few|TRBV12-5|TRBJ2-5|NA|11
CASGLVETQYF
TGTGCTAGTGGTCTCGTAGAGACCCAGTACTTC
>many|TRBV12-3/TRBV12-4|TRBJ2-3|NA|17
CASSSGVEWKNTDTQYF
TGTGCCAGCAGTTCGGGGGTCGAGTGGAAGAACACAGATACGCAGTATTTT
>NA|TRBV20-1|TRBJ2-7|TRBD2|14
CSARGTSGPYEQYF
TGCAGTGCTAGGGGGACTAGCGGCCCCTACGAGCAGTACTTC
>many|TRBV12-3/TRBV12-4|TRBJ2-7|NA|15
CASSYRIRGNYEQYF
TGTGCCAGCAGTTACCGGATTAGGGGGAACTACGAGCAGTACTTC
>few|TRBV20-1|TRBJ1-2|NA|12
CSASTRVDGYTF
TGCAGTGCTAGTACCAGGGTGGATGGCTACACCTTC
>many|TRBV2|TRBJ1-1|NA|16
CASSEALGAENTEAFF
TGTGCCAGCAGTGAAGCGCTTGGGGCGGAGAACACTGAAGCTTTCTTT
>NA|TRBV19|TRBJ1-5|NA|15
CASSRDLPSNQPQHF
TGTGCCAGTAGTAGGGACTTACCGTCCAATCAGCCCCAGCATTTT
>few|TRBV5-6|TRBJ1-2|NA|13
CASSLKANYGYTF
TGTGCCAGCAGCTTGAAGGCTAACTATGGCTACACCTTC
>once|TRBV11-2|TRBJ2-7|TRBD1|15
CASSLDGQGGNEQYF
TGTGCCAGCAGCTTAGACGGACAGGGGGGGAACGAGCAGTACTTC
>many|TRBV29-1|TRBJ2-7|NA|12
CSVGPDSYEQYF
TGCAGCGTCGGCCCTGACTCCTACGAGCAGTACTTC
>many|TRBV7-6|TRBJ1-1|NA|15
CASSAPTGSNTEAFF
TGTGCCAGCAGCGCCCCTACAGGGTCGAACACTGAAGCTTTCTTT
>many|TRBV5-5|TRBJ1-1|NA|13
CASSLGRGSEAFF
TGTGCCAGCAGCTTGGGGCGGGGATCTGAAGCTTTCTTT
>many|TRBV5-1|TRBJ2-7|NA|14
CASSHSGPLYEQYF
TGCGCCAGCAGCCACTCGGGGCCGCTCTACGAGCAGTACTTC
>NA|TRBV5-4|TRBJ2-7|TRBD2|15
CASSLAGSGGYEQYF
TGTGCCAGCAGCTTGGCAGGTAGCGGGGGTTACGAGCAGTACTTC